This record concerns one TCR beta chain sequence. What it binds is unknown. The data are from a study of T cell responses to AZD1222 COVID-19 vaccine. Here immunoSEQ multiplex PCR was the method, and the copy in TCRdb shows in-frame clones only, minus some. The data show about 100,000 clones, around 83% seen once. General observations from the study: Repertoires were collected only later (after the peak T cell response had occurred). Vaccine-related CD4 TCRs covered spike, predominating at 160-218 and 743-854. Most donors were white British and more were female, and clonal diversity was possibly underestimated. Within unmutated variant regions lay the reported targets of nearly half of spike-specific TCRs.

The V gene's germline CDR1 is SGDLS and CDR2 YYNGEE. Trimming left V 1 base short and J 7 bases short, with 12 bases between. The CDR3 length is 15 residues. The receptor comes from an adult in good health. Sample: peripheral blood, taken on day 0 of AZD1222 vaccination. The chain couples TRBV9 to TRBJ1-6; perhaps TRBD1 as D (5 bases). The DNA of the CDR3 is TGTGCCAGCAGCGTACGAGGGGTGGAGAATTCACCCCTCCACTTT. Its translation: CASSVRGVENSPLHF.